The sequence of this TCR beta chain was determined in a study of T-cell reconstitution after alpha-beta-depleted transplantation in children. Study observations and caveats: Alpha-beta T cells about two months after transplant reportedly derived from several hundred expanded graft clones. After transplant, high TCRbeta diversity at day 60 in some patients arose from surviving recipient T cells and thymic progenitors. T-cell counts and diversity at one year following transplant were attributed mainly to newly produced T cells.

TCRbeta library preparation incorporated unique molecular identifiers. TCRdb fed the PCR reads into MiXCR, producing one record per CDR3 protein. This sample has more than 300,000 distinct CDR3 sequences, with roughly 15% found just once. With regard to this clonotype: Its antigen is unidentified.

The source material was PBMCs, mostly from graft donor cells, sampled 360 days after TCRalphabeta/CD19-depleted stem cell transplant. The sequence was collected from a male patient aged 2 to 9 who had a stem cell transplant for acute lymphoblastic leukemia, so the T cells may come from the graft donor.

The CDR3 sequence is CAWSRQGAREQYF. CDR3 in DNA: TGTGCCTGGTCGCGACAGGGAGCCCGCGAGCAGTACTTC. The chain is built from TRBV30 and TRBJ2-7, with 7 bases identical to TRBD1. Germline CDR1 and CDR2: GTSNPN and SVGIG (reference sequence). The CDR3 length is 13 residues. The ends lost 5 bases at V and 6 bases at J; junction bases unmatched: 10.